The 29 T cell receptor beta chains below come from one sample, sequenced in a study of blood T cell repertoires in COVID-19. Clones were read by immunoSEQ multiplex PCR, and TCRdb kept only the in-frame ones, dropping some. The sample shows approximately 210,000 clones, around 83% of them seen only once. Input material: peripheral blood. Receptors were obtained from a woman between 45 and 60 years old with acute or convalescent COVID-19.

This chain links TRBV3-1 (or the pseudogene TRBV3-2) with TRBJ2-1; tentative D call: TRBD2 (7 bases). Germline V lookup: CDR1 LGHDT, CDR2 YNNKEL (reference sequence). The CDR3 extends over 14 amino acids. V gave up 2 bases and J gave up 8 bases, with 13 bases separating them. This CDR3 is CASSQRREGDEQFF. The CDR3 DNA reads TGTGCCAGCAGCCAACGGAGGGAGGGGGATGAGCAGTTCTTC.

The V and J genes are TRBV5-1 and TRBJ2-1; TRBD2 matches at 9 bases. The CDR3 runs 18 residues. V gave up 0 bases and J gave up 3 bases; unmatched junction bases: 10. CDR1 and CDR2 from the germline V gene are SGHRS and YFSETQ. The CDR3 loop reads CASSLGLAAATRYNEQFF. The CDR3 DNA reads as TGCGCCAGCAGCTTGGGACTAGCGGCTGCTACTCGCTACAATGAGCAGTTCTTC.

This chain connects TRBV11-3 to TRBJ2-3; 14 bases line up with TRBD2. There are 18 residues in the CDR3. The germline gives CDR1 SGHNT, CDR2 YENEEA. V lost 5 bases and J lost 0; bases outside the gene matches: 7. CDR3 region: CASSPGTSGRVSTDTQYF. DNA for the CDR3: TGTGCCAGCAGCCCCGGGACTAGCGGGAGAGTTAGCACAGATACGCAGTATTTT.

This clone was counted once. The rearrangement joins TRBV10-3 to TRBJ2-2; possibly TRBD2 for D (6 bases). The CDR3 has 16 amino acids. Germline V gene data show CDR1 as ENHRY and CDR2 as SYGVKD. V was clipped by 4 bases and J by 6 bases, with 18 bases between them. The chain's CDR3 is CAISVRAGNEAGELFF. As DNA, the CDR3 is TGTGCCATCAGTGTGAGGGCGGGGAATGAGGCCGGGGAGCTGTTTTTT.

On this clone itself: Sequence at one end of the junction differs from germline and may be a read error. The chain has TRBV7-7 and TRBJ2-7; D is perhaps TRBD2 (6 bases). This CDR3 is 18 amino acids long. Germline CDR1 is SSHAT and CDR2 is FNYEAQ (reference sequence). Here the CDR3 reads CASSTSFRSGPDTYEQYF. The CDR3 nucleotides are TGTGCTAGCAGTACCTCCTTTAGGAGCGGGCCGGACACCTACGAGCAGTACTTC.

The genes are TRBV5-4 and TRBJ2-1, with 11 bases lining up with TRBD2. The CDR3 has 15 residues. Germline lookup yields CDR1 SGHNT and CDR2 YYREEE (reference sequence). V was pared by 0 bases and J by 5 bases, with 1 base of the junction left unmatched. The DNA of the CDR3 is TGTGCCAGCAGCTTGGCACTAGCGGGAGACAATGAGCAGTTCTTC. Residues: CASSLALAGDNEQFF.

The chain joins TRBV30 to TRBJ2-3; D ambiguous. Germline lookup yields CDR1 GTSNPN and CDR2 SVGIG (reference sequence). CDR3 size: 13 residues. Trimming stripped 0 bases from V and 2 bases from J, with 6 bases between. DNA for the CDR3: TGTGCCTGGAGTGTACTCCTCACAGATACGCAGTATTTT. Translating it yields CAWSVLLTDTQYF.

The chain couples TRBV27 to TRBJ2-1; a possible D gene is TRBD2 (6 bases). V was trimmed by 4 bases and J by 8 bases, leaving 18 bases between them. Germline CDR1 is MNHEY and CDR2 is SMNVEV (reference sequence). CDR3 length: 15 amino acids. CDR3 in amino acids: CASSSHLAVLDEQFF. The CDR3 region has the DNA TGTGCCAGCAGTTCCCATTTAGCGGTCCTGGATGAGCAGTTCTTC.

The chain employs TRBV5-1 and TRBJ2-4; 7 bases align to TRBD1. The germline V gene encodes CDR1 SGHRS and CDR2 YFSETQ. This CDR3 has 14 residues. After removal of 4 bases from V and 6 bases from J, the junction contained 7 bases not matched to a gene. Written as DNA, the CDR3 is TGCGCCAGCAGCCCGATGACAGGGATAAACATTCAGTACTTC. The encoded protein is CASSPMTGINIQYF.

The rearrangement joins TRBV5-6 to TRBJ2-3; 12 bases fit TRBD2. The V gene's germline CDR1 is SGHDT and CDR2 YYEEEE. CDR3 length: 16 residues. The V gene end was trimmed by 3 bases and the J gene end by 5 bases; junction bases not matched to a gene: 7. Here the CDR3 DNA reads TGTGCCAGCAGCTGGGGGTCGACTAGCGGGAGAGATACGCAGTATTTT. Translating gives CASSWGSTSGRDTQYF.

The rearrangement joins TRBV5-6 to TRBJ1-2; D perhaps matches TRBD1 (5 bases). The CDR3 is 18 amino acids. From germline, CDR1 is SGHDT and CDR2 YYEEEE. With 3 bases removed from V and 0 bases from J, the gap between germline ends came to 21 bases. The CDR3 protein is CASSSLGGLASANYGYTF. For the CDR3, the DNA is TGTGCCAGCAGCTCATTGGGGGGATTGGCCTCAGCTAACTATGGCTACACCTTC.

The rearrangement joins TRBV3-1 (or the pseudogene TRBV3-2) to TRBJ2-2; 9 bases agree with TRBD2. Germline assignment: CDR1 LGHDT and CDR2 YNNKEL (reference sequence). Germline trimming cut 4 bases from V and 3 bases from J; bases unmatched to any gene: 12. The CDR3 totals 18 residues. The CDR3 sequence: CASSPGVAGESDTGELFF. In nucleotides, the CDR3 is TGTGCCAGCAGCCCCGGGGTAGCGGGAGAGTCTGACACCGGGGAGCTGTTTTTT.

Only a few counts were recorded for this clone. V is TRBV7-6 and J is TRBJ1-1; TRBD1 is a possible D gene (6 bases). The CDR3 totals 11 residues. The V gene's germline CDR1 is SGHVS and CDR2 FNYEAQ. V lost 5 bases and J 8 bases, leaving 9 bases between the germline ends. The chain's CDR3 is CASSEQGEAFF. CDR3 nucleotide sequence: TGTGCCAGCAGCGAGCAGGGGGAAGCTTTCTTT. Together with reference TRBV7-6 and TRBJ1-1, the CDR3 gives the full variable domain: GAGVSQSPRYKVTKRGQDVALRCDPISGHVSLYWYRQALGQGPEFLTYFNYEAQQDKSGLPNDRFSAERPEGSISTLTIQRTEQRDSAMYRCASSEQGEAFFGQGTRLTVV.

The chain carries TRBV19 and TRBJ2-2; 7 bases line up with TRBD1. V shed 0 bases and J 0 bases; nucleotides not matched to a gene: 10. The V gene's germline CDR1 is LNHDA and CDR2 SQIVND (reference sequence). There are 19 residues in the CDR3. The CDR3 protein is CASSIDYFMGTANTGELFF. The CDR3 nucleotides read TGTGCCAGTAGTATAGATTATTTCATGGGGACAGCGAACACCGGGGAGCTGTTTTTT.

Only one count was recorded for this clone. The rearrangement links TRBV7-8 to TRBJ2-7; TRBD2 aligns across 10 bases. CDR1 SGHVS and CDR2 FQNEAQ come from the germline V gene. This CDR3 has 16 residues. V gave up 4 bases and J gave up 0 bases; unmatched junction bases: 6. CDR3: CASSSLAGVDSYEQYF. The CDR3 bases are TGTGCCAGCAGCTCGCTAGCGGGGGTGGACTCCTACGAGCAGTACTTC.

The chain links TRBV18 to TRBJ1-1; D unclear. In germline, CDR1 is KGHSH, CDR2 LQKENI. Trimming pared 3 bases from V and 0 bases from J, leaving 14 bases between. CDR3 size: 16 residues. DNA of the CDR3: TGTGCCAGCTCACCTGAGAACAGCCTCTTGAACACTGAAGCTTTCTTT. Residues: CASSPENSLLNTEAFF. The full variable domain, its missing parts supplied by reference TRBV18 and TRBJ1-1, is NAGVMQNPRHLVRRRGQEARLRCSPMKGHSHVYWYRQLPEEGLKFMVYLQKENIIDESGMPKERFSAEFPKEGPSILRIQQVVRGDSAAYFCASSPENSLLNTEAFFGQGTRLTVV.

The chain has TRBV10-2 and TRBJ1-2; TRBD1 aligns across 11 bases. Germline values: CDR1 WSHSY, CDR2 SAAADI. CDR3 length equals 15 residues. V lost 5 bases to trimming and J lost 0 bases; unmatched junction nucleotides: 2. This chain's CDR3 is CASSPGQGANYGYTF. The CDR3 coding sequence is TGCGCCAGCAGTCCGGGACAGGGGGCTAACTATGGCTACACCTTC.

This sequence joins TRBV18 and TRBJ1-1; D remains ambiguous. Germline V gives CDR1 KGHSH, CDR2 LQKENI. The V gene lost 3 bases and the J gene lost 3 bases, with 14 bases spanning the gap. The CDR3 consists of 15 residues. CDR3 coding DNA: TGTGCCAGCTCACCGACTCGCGACCGGCACACTGAAGCTTTCTTT. It codes for CASSPTRDRHTEAFF.

V gene TRBV5-4 combines with J gene TRBJ1-1; tentatively, D is TRBD1 (5 bases). V was cut by 3 bases and J by 1 base, with 13 bases left in between. The CDR3 has 15 amino acids. Germline CDR1 SGHNT, CDR2 YYREEE (reference sequence). The CDR3 coding sequence is TGTGCCAGCAGCTCGTCGACAGCGAGGAACACTGAAGCTTTCTTT. It codes for CASSSSTARNTEAFF.

The gene calls are TRBV28 and TRBJ2-7; D is perhaps TRBD2 (6 bases). CDR1 is MDHEN, CDR2 SYDVKM, per germline. The CDR3 sequence is 14 residues long. The V and J ends lost 7 bases and 2 bases respectively, with 15 bases between them. DNA for the CDR3: TGTGCCAGCATCCCTTCGGGGGAACCCTACGAGCAGTACTTC. Its translation is CASIPSGEPYEQYF.

This clone was detected only a few times. The V gene is TRBV6-5, the J gene TRBJ2-1; 9 bases align to TRBD1. In germline, CDR1 is MNHEY, CDR2 SVGAGI. The CDR3 has 14 amino acids. Germline trimming cut 4 bases from V and 8 bases from J; bases unmatched to any gene: 6. The chain's CDR3 is CASSWDRAKDEQFF. The CDR3 DNA follows: TGTGCCAGCAGTTGGGACAGGGCGAAGGATGAGCAGTTCTTC.

The chain recombines TRBV6-5 with TRBJ2-7; 7 positions match TRBD2. After removal of 5 bases from V and 0 bases from J, the junction contained 4 bases not matched to a gene. The germline V gene encodes CDR1 MNHEY and CDR2 SVGAGI. The CDR3 extends over 14 amino acids. CDR3 DNA sequence: TGTGCCAGCAGTACCGGGACTAACTCCTACGAGCAGTACTTC. It yields the protein CASSTGTNSYEQYF.

V is TRBV19 and J is TRBJ1-2, with 10 positions matching TRBD1. Trimming at V came to 6 bases and at J to 4 bases, leaving 5 bases not matched to a gene. The CDR3 covers 14 residues. The germline V gene has CDR1 LNHDA and CDR2 SQIVND (reference sequence). CDR3 region: CASRGTGDSYGYTF. The DNA of the CDR3 is TGTGCCAGTAGGGGGACAGGGGACTCCTATGGCTACACCTTC.

V and J are TRBV5-8 and TRBJ1-4, with 7 bases that match TRBD1. CDR1 SGHTS and CDR2 YDEGEE come from the germline V gene. The V and J ends lost 6 bases and 6 bases, in that order; junction bases with no gene match: 5. The CDR3 sequence is 13 residues long. The CDR3 bases are TGTGCCAGCAACCCGGGACAGCATGAAAAACTGTTTTTT. This sequence encodes CASNPGQHEKLFF.

The chain employs TRBV12-5 and TRBJ1-2; 7 bases map to TRBD1. Germline assignment: CDR1 LGHNT and CDR2 FRNRAP. CDR3 length: 17 residues. The V gene end was trimmed by 2 bases and the J gene end by 4 bases; junction bases not matched to a gene: 13. The CDR3 nucleotides read TGTGCTAGTGGTTTGAACCCCACGGGACAGACCTTCTATGGCTACACCTTC. Its translation: CASGLNPTGQTFYGYTF.

The CDR3 reads CASSSISGTSTDTQYF. The CDR3 DNA reads as TGTGCCAGCAGCTCAATTAGCGGGACTAGCACAGATACGCAGTATTTT. The rearrangement joins TRBV7-2 to TRBJ2-3; TRBD2 agrees at 8 bases. V shed 4 bases and J 0 bases; nucleotides not matched to a gene: 6. CDR3 length equals 16 residues. Germline V lookup: CDR1 SGHTA, CDR2 FQGNSA.

The J gene is TRBJ2-1, the V gene TRBV2; 11 bases fit TRBD1. The junction had 14 bases not matched to a gene; V was cut back by 6 bases and J by 16 bases. The length of the CDR3 is 14 residues. The germline gives CDR1 SNHLY, CDR2 FYNNEI. The CDR3 DNA sequence: TGTGCCAGCAGCCTTCCCCGGACAGGGGGCTTAATATTCTTC. Its translation: CASSLPRTGGLIFF.

J is TRBJ2-4 and V is TRBV5-1, with D maybe TRBD2 (7 bases). The V end was cut by 0 bases, the J end by 8 bases, with 15 bases between. CDR1 and CDR2 from the germline V gene are SGHRS and YFSETQ. The CDR3 extends over 15 amino acids. In DNA, the CDR3 is TGCGCCAGCAGCTTGGAGGGCGGGGGCAGAGACATTCAGTACTTC. Translating gives CASSLEGGGRDIQYF. The entire variable domain, with the rest obtained from reference TRBV5-1 and TRBJ2-4, is as follows: KAGVTQTPRYLIKTRGQQVTLSCSPISGHRSVSWYQQTPGQGLQFLFEYFSETQRNKGNFPGRFSGRQFSNSRSEMNVSTLELGDSALYLCASSLEGGGRDIQYFGAGTRLSVL.

J is TRBJ2-7 and V is TRBV3-1 (or the pseudogene TRBV3-2), with D perhaps TRBD2 (5 bases). Trimming shortened V by 3 bases and J by 6 bases, and 12 bases separated the two germline ends. Germline V gene lookup returns CDR1 LGHDT and CDR2 YNNKEL (reference sequence). The CDR3 has 13 residues. The chain's CDR3 is CASSQGEGIEQYF. The CDR3 nucleotides are TGTGCCAGCAGCCAGGGAGAGGGAATCGAGCAGTACTTC.